What follows is one T cell receptor beta chain and its context. What it recognizes is unknown. These data are taken from a study of T-cell memory formation after mild COVID-19. Overall study context: Each donor largely had its own TCR clusters. General observations from the study: Among clones contracting day 15 to 85, CD4/CD8 was balanced, whereas later expanders leaned CD4+. Contracting CD4+ clones sat mainly in CM and EM; CD8+ in EMRA.

TCRdb independently ran MiXCR on the 5' RACE reads; one entry per CDR3 protein. The sample gives around 300,000 distinct CDR3 sequences, under 15% of which show up once; about a fifth is in the top ten. After removal of 1 base from V and 11 bases from J, the junction contained 5 bases not matched to a gene. Germline-derived CDR1 and CDR2 are GTSNPN and SVGIG (reference sequence). The CDR3 is made up of 12 amino acids. Sequencing was performed on PBMCs or a T cell subset sorted from them (not recorded which). The rearrangement links TRBV30 to TRBJ1-1; 9 bases map to TRBD1. The clonotype originates from a young man who had mild COVID-19 (a few samples of this study predate the infection). Cell type and time point are not known. CDR3 nucleotides: TGTGCCTGGAGTGGGGGGACAGGGACGGCTTTCTTT. Its protein product is CAWSGGTGTAFF. Variable domain in full (rest from reference TRBV30 and TRBJ1-1): SQTIHQWPATLVQPVGSPLSLECTVEGTSNPNLYWYRQAAGRGLQLLFYSVGIGQISSEVPQNLSASRPQDRQFILSSKKLLLSDSGFYLCAWSGGTGTAFFGQGTRLTVV.